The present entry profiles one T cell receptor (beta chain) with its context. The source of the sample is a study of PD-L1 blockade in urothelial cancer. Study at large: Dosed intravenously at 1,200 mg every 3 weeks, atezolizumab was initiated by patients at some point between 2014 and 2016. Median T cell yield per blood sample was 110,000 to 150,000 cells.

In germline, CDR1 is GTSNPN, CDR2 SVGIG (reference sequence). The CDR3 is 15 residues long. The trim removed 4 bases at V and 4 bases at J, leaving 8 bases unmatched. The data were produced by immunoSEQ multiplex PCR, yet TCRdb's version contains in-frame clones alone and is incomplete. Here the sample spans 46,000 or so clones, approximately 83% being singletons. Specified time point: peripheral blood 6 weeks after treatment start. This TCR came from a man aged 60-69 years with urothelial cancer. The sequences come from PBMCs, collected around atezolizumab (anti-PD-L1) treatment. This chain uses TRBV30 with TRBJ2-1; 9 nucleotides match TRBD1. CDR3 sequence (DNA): TGTGCCTGGATCCCGGGACAGGGTATTTACAATGAGCAGTTCTTC. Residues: CAWIPGQGIYNEQFF.